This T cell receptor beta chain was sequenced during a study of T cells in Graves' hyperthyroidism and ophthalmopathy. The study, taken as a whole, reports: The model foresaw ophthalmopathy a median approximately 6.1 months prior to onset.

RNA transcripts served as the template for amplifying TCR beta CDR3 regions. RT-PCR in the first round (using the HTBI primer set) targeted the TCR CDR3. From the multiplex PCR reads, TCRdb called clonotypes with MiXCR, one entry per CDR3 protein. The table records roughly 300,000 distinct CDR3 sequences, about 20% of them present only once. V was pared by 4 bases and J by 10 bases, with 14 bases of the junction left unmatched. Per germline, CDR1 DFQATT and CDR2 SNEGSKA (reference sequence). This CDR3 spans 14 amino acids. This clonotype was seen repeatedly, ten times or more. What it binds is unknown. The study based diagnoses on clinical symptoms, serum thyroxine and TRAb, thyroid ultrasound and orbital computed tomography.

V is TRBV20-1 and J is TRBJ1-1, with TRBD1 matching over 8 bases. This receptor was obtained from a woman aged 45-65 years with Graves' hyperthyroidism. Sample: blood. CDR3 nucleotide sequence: TGCAGTGCTATTAGTCCCGGGACAGGAGGCACAGCTTTCTTT. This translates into CSAISPGTGGTAFF.